This TCR beta chain was recovered during a study of regulatory T cells in long-lasting Graves disease. About the research overall: Graves' patients diagnosed newly had used antithyroid drugs under 3 months. General study points: Persistent disease exhibited a predilection for TRBV28, TRBJ1-2 and TRBJ2-5.

Time point meaning: newly diagnosed GD, antithyroid drugs for less than 3 months. TCR sequences were obtained from RNA taken from PBMCs. An endocrinology unit in Xi'an, China, supplied the patients. A word on this clonotype: Its target is not known.

The CDR3 totals 12 residues. V lost 3 bases, J lost 4 bases, and 9 bases lay in between. Germline lookup yields CDR1 SQVTM and CDR2 ANQGSEA. For TCR beta, libraries came from iRepertoire HTBI primers and Arm-PCR of CDR3 regions. From the multiplex PCR reads, TCRdb called clonotypes with MiXCR, one entry per CDR3 protein. Seen here are around 480,000 distinct CDR3 sequences, about a sixth observed once, and the top ten hold 9% to 15%. The data also belong to a second study, concerning T cells in Graves' hyperthyroidism and ophthalmopathy. That report adds: The study used the HTBI primer set for a first-round RT-PCR of the TCR CDR3.

The receptor comes from a man aged 40-50 years with Graves disease. Source: peripheral blood mononuclear cells (PBMCs), taken at new diagnosis, from a patient treated with antithyroid drugs. The rearrangement joins TRBV29-1 to TRBJ1-1; D is possibly TRBD1 (5 bases). The CDR3 DNA sequence: TGCAGCGTTGACCGGGGGAGCACTGAAGCTTTCTTT. Protein sequence: CSVDRGSTEAFF.